This note documents a single TCR beta chain sequence. V was clipped by 10 bases and J by 1 base; unmatched bases: 2. The CDR3 has 14 residues. The germline V gene has CDR1 KGHDR and CDR2 SFDVKD. The data originate from a study of blood T cell repertoires in COVID-19. Background on the study: T cells, B-cell-depleted T cells, or PBMCs supplied cDNA or gDNA.

Clones were sequenced by immunoSEQ multiplex PCR, and TCRdb holds only the in-frame ones, with some missing. The data hold about 64,000 clones, with approximately 78% observed a single time. Enrolled during active infection, Seattle patients were then followed longitudinally. This receptor was identified in a man between 60 and 75 years old with COVID-19, enrolled during active disease. This chain links TRBV24-1 with TRBJ2-5, with 13 bases identical to TRBD2. The sequenced sample consisted of peripheral blood. The CDR3 region has the DNA TGTGCCACTGGACTAGCGGGGGCCCAAGAGACCCAGTACTTC. This gives the protein CATGLAGAQETQYF.